Listed below are T cell receptor beta chains from one sample, sequenced in a study of long-term antiretroviral therapy in people with HIV. The protocol was immunoSEQ multiplex PCR, while the TCRdb copy is restricted to in-frame clones and leaves out a portion. The table shows over 20,000 clones, with 86% occurring only once. The sequenced sample was unsorted PBMCs, obtained 1.9 years after starting antiretroviral therapy. All receptors derive from a woman in her thirties with HIV. Each CDR3 is given with its conserved first and last residue. The D gene is left open where the match is weak. Some rows mark clone size as missing; the rest say once, few, many or name a class of expanded clone.

TRBV27	15	few	NA	TRBJ1-6	TGTGCCAGCAGTTTGGGCGCAGGAGGTCATTCACCCCTCCACTTT	CASSLGAGGHSPLHF
TRBV18	18	few	NA	TRBJ1-6	TGTGCCAGCTCAGGCTGGGATCCCGCGAGCTCCTATAATTCACCCCTCCACTTT	CASSGWDPASSYNSPLHF
TRBV2	14	once	NA	TRBJ1-1	TGTGCCAGCAGTGTGGGGGGAAAGAACACTGAAGCTTTCTTT	CASSVGGKNTEAFF
TRBV5-4	15	NA	TRBD1	TRBJ1-4	TGTGCCAGCAGCAGGACAGGGGGCAGCTACGAAAAACTGTTTTTT	CASSRTGGSYEKLFF
TRBV2	11	NA	NA	TRBJ2-5	TGTGCCAGCAGTACCCAAGAGACCCAGTACTTC	CASSTQETQYF
TRBV30	14	NA	NA	TRBJ2-5	TGTGCCTGGAGTGCGGAGCCCTCCCAAGAGACCCAGTACTTC	CAWSAEPSQETQYF
TRBV5-1	15	NA	TRBD1	TRBJ1-2	TGCGCCAGCAGCTTGGCCACAGGGGGCAACTATGGCTACACCTTC	CASSLATGGNYGYTF
TRBV11-1	13	NA	NA	TRBJ1-1	TGTGCCAGCAGCGTAGCAGAGAACACTGAAGCTTTCTTT	CASSVAENTEAFF
TRBV11-2	19	NA	TRBD2	TRBJ2-7	TGTGCCAGCAGCTTAGGCATAGCGGGGGGCCCCAGGTCTGGGTACGAGCAGTACTTC	CASSLGIAGGPRSGYEQYF
TRBV13	12	few	NA	TRBJ2-5	TGTGCCAGCAGCCCGCGTACCGCCAAACAGTACTTC	CASSPRTAKQYF
TRBV6-6	12	NA	NA	TRBJ2-3	TGTGCCAGCAGGGTGGGAAGAGATACGCAGTATTTT	CASRVGRDTQYF
TRBV7-8	17	NA	TRBD2	TRBJ2-1	TGTGCCAGCAGCCTTCCATTCAGACTAGCCCCCTACAATGAGCAGTTCTTC	CASSLPFRLAPYNEQFF
TRBV2	11	NA	NA	TRBJ1-1	TGTGCCAGCGGATCCGGGACCGGGACTTTCTTT	CASGSGTGTFF
TRBV6-1	14	few	NA	TRBJ1-2	TGTGCCAGCAGTGAAATCGGGGGGCTGAAGGGCTACACCTTC	CASSEIGGLKGYTF
TRBV15	16	NA	TRBD1	TRBJ2-7	TGTGCCACCAGCAGAGGGACCGGACAGGGAGTTGATGAGCAGTACTTC	CATSRGTGQGVDEQYF
TRBV18	20	once	NA	TRBJ2-3	TGTGCCAGCTCACCAGTCCTTAGTGCCGGGGGGCCCTTCAGCACAGATACGCAGTATTTT	CASSPVLSAGGPFSTDTQYF
TRBV5-1	14	NA	NA	TRBJ2-7	TGCGCCAGCAGCTCGGCTAGGGAATCCTACGAGCAGTACTTC	CASSSARESYEQYF
TRBV6-6	15	NA	NA	TRBJ2-1	TGTGCCAGCAGCCTATCTTCGGGTATTGGCGATGAGCAGTTCTTC	CASSLSSGIGDEQFF
TRBV25-1	16	NA	TRBD1	TRBJ2-1	TGTGCCAGCAGTCCAACCGGGACAGGGGTTTACAATGAGCAGTTCTTC	CASSPTGTGVYNEQFF
TRBV4-1	16	NA	TRBD2	TRBJ2-1	TGCGCCAGCAGCCAAGTAGGTAGCGGGGGAGACAATGAGCAGTTCTTC	CASSQVGSGGDNEQFF
TRBV5-6	13	once	NA	TRBJ1-1	TGTGCCAGCAGCTTGGACAGCTCCGCTGAAGCTTTCTTT	CASSLDSSAEAFF
TRBV15	17	NA	NA	TRBJ1-6	TGTGCCACCAGCAGTATACTACAGGAATCCTATAATTCACCCCTCCACTTT	CATSSILQESYNSPLHF
TRBV14	19	NA	NA	TRBJ2-3	TGTGCCAGCAGCCAAGAAAGGGGCAAGGTCGGGGGCCGGACAGATACGCAGTATTTT	CASSQERGKVGGRTDTQYF
TRBV5-5	13	NA	NA	TRBJ1-6	TGTGCCAGCAGCTTCGGGACCAATTCACCCCTCCACTTT	CASSFGTNSPLHF
TRBV6-6	16	NA	NA	TRBJ1-2	TGTGCCAGCAGCCAATCCCAGGGAGGTTACTTCTATGGCTACACCTTC	CASSQSQGGYFYGYTF